The 25 T cell receptor beta chains presented below share a single source sample, sequenced in a study of blood T cell repertoires in COVID-19. Using immunoSEQ multiplex PCR, the repertoire was profiled, and TCRdb retains in-frame clones only, with some absent. The sample holds about 480,000 clones, approximately 90% seen once. Input material: PBMCs or T cells enriched from blood (not recorded which). Every receptor here comes from a woman in her thirties or forties who had recovered from COVID-19.

V usage is TRBV29-1 and J usage is TRBJ2-1; the D gene is possibly TRBD2 (6 bases). The CDR3 contains 14 residues. Trimming stripped 7 bases from V and 2 bases from J, with 15 bases between. Germline V gene lookup returns CDR1 SQVTM and CDR2 ANQGSEA. The CDR3 bases are TGCAGCGCCAAGACTAGTCCGGCCTACAATGAGCAGTTCTTC. Protein product: CSAKTSPAYNEQFF.

The V gene is TRBV29-1, the J gene TRBJ2-7; the D gene is possibly TRBD1 (6 bases). The CDR3 extends over 12 amino acids. Trimming cost V 6 bases and J 7 bases, with 16 bases left between them. The germline CDR1 and CDR2 sequences are SQVTM and ANQGSEA. The CDR3 DNA is TGCAGCGTGGTCGGGACAACATGGGAGCAGTACTTC. Residues: CSVVGTTWEQYF.

V gene TRBV11-2 combines with J gene TRBJ1-1; 8 bases map to TRBD1. Germline V gives CDR1 SGHAT, CDR2 FQNNGV. The CDR3 is made up of 12 amino acids. J gave up 11 bases and V 5 bases, and 7 bases lay outside the gene matches. Here the CDR3 reads CASSRTQGEAFF. CDR3 DNA: TGTGCCAGCAGCCGTACACAGGGGGAGGCTTTCTTT.

The J gene is TRBJ1-5, the V gene TRBV30; 8 bases align to TRBD1. Trimming cost V 0 bases and J 3 bases; bases outside gene matches: 4. Looked up from germline, CDR1 is GTSNPN and CDR2 is SVGIG (reference sequence). The CDR3 is made up of 15 amino acids. In nucleotides, the CDR3 is TGTGCCTGGAGTGTTCGGACAGGGTACAATCAGCCCCAGCATTTT. Encoded protein: CAWSVRTGYNQPQHF.

The CDR3 region has the DNA TGTGCCAGCAGCTTAGAGGCTAGCGGGAGAAGCTCCTACGAGCAGTACTTC. Protein sequence: CASSLEASGRSSYEQYF. This chain joins TRBV11-2 and TRBJ2-7, with 10 bases identical to TRBD2. The CDR3 contains 17 residues. J was trimmed by 0 bases and V by 0 bases; bases with no gene match: 5. Germline V gene sequence: CDR1 SGHAT, CDR2 FQNNGV.

Only one count was recorded for this clone. The chain combines TRBV7-8 with TRBJ2-3; D perhaps matches TRBD2 (6 bases). Trimming shortened V by 11 bases and J by 4 bases, and 22 bases separated the two germline ends. CDR3 length: 15 residues. The V gene's germline CDR1 is SGHVS and CDR2 FQNEAQ. The CDR3 region has the DNA TGTGCCGCAACCTCGGGCCGGGAGAGGTCAGATACGCAGTATTTT. Protein sequence: CAATSGRERSDTQYF.

This clone was observed once. The chain couples TRBV13 to TRBJ1-2; maybe TRBD1 (5 bases). The CDR3 has 16 amino acids. V shed 0 bases and J shed 4 bases, with 15 bases lying between them. Germline CDR1 is PRHDT and CDR2 is FYEKMQ (reference sequence). The CDR3 DNA reads as TGTGCCAGCAGCTTAGGCCGGCGGGGGATTGGCTATGGCTACACCTTC. Amino acids: CASSLGRRGIGYGYTF.

The sample holds a few counts of this clone. The chain carries TRBV11-2 and TRBJ2-7, with 10 nucleotides matching TRBD1. CDR1 is SGHAT, CDR2 FQNNGV, per germline. CDR3 size: 13 residues. V lost 5 bases and J lost 3; bases outside the gene matches: 1. CDR3 DNA: TGTGCCAGCAGCCGGGACAGGGGCTACGAGCAGTACTTC. It is translated as CASSRDRGYEQYF.

The rearrangement joins TRBV19 to TRBJ1-2; possibly TRBD1 for D (6 bases). The CDR3 is made up of 14 amino acids. Germline CDR1 LNHDA, CDR2 SQIVND (reference sequence). Trimming removed 8 bases at V and 2 bases at J, with 15 bases between. The chain's CDR3 is CASGGRAWNYGYTF. Written as DNA, the CDR3 is TGTGCCAGTGGGGGCAGGGCCTGGAACTATGGCTACACCTTC.

V and J are TRBV18 and TRBJ1-5; D is perhaps TRBD1 (6 bases). The V and J ends lost 4 bases and 0 bases respectively, with 7 bases between them. Germline values: CDR1 KGHSH, CDR2 LQKENI. This CDR3 has 14 amino acids. The CDR3, as DNA: TGTGCCAGCTCACGGACAGATAGCAATCAGCCCCAGCATTTT. Translated, it gives CASSRTDSNQPQHF.

V and J are TRBV27 and TRBJ1-2, with 12 nucleotides matching TRBD1. CDR3 size: 15 residues. CDR1 is MNHEY and CDR2 is SMNVEV in the germline V gene (reference sequence). The junction had 5 bases not matched to a gene; V was cut back by 5 bases and J by 4 bases. The CDR3 DNA follows: TGTGCCAGCAGTGCAGGGACAGGGGGCAGCTATGGCTACACCTTC. Its translation is CASSAGTGGSYGYTF.

In DNA form, the CDR3 reads TGTGCCAGCAGCGAACGGGACAGGCAGAACACTGAAGCTTTCTTT. Translation gives CASSERDRQNTEAFF. The V and J genes are TRBV4-2 and TRBJ1-1, with 8 bases that match TRBD1. J gave up 1 base and V 5 bases, and 6 bases lay outside the gene matches. The CDR3 loop spans 15 amino acids. Germline V lookup: CDR1 LGHNA, CDR2 YNFKEQ.

This chain uses TRBV28 with TRBJ2-3, with TRBD1 as a possible D gene (6 bases). Germline CDR1 and CDR2: MDHEN and SYDVKM. V was cut by 5 bases and J by 1 base, with 13 bases left in between. The CDR3 is 15 residues long. For the CDR3, the DNA is TGTGCCAGCAGTCCCAGGGGAATGGGCACAGATACGCAGTATTTT. Its translation is CASSPRGMGTDTQYF. Full variable domain (remainder filled in from reference TRBV28 and TRBJ2-3): DVKVTQSSRYLVKRTGEKVFLECVQDMDHENMFWYRQDPGLGLRLIYFSYDVKMKEKGDIPEGYSVSREKKERFSLILESASTNQTSMYLCASSPRGMGTDTQYFGPGTRLTVL.

The CDR3 nucleotides read TGTGCCAGCAGCCAACCCACGGGAGGGAGCTCCTACAATGAGCAGTTCTTC. Translation gives CASSQPTGGSSYNEQFF. V gene TRBV3-1 (or the pseudogene TRBV3-2) combines with J gene TRBJ2-1; 8 bases are a match to TRBD2. CDR1 LGHDT and CDR2 YNNKEL come from the germline V gene (reference sequence). The trim removed 2 bases at V and 0 bases at J, leaving 6 bases unmatched. This CDR3 has 17 residues.

This clone was counted between two and nine times. The chain couples TRBV6-6 to TRBJ2-1; 12 bases match TRBD2. Germline V gives CDR1 MNHNY, CDR2 SVGAGI (reference sequence). The ends lost 5 bases at V and 0 bases at J; junction bases unmatched: 17. The CDR3 is 21 residues long. The CDR3 DNA is TGTGCCAGCAGTCCGGACGATACCGGGACTAGCGGGCGCCTCTCCTACAATGAGCAGTTCTTC. This encodes CASSPDDTGTSGRLSYNEQFF.

The rearrangement links TRBV15 to TRBJ2-7, with TRBD1 as a possible D gene (6 bases). From germline, CDR1 is LNHNV and CDR2 YYDKDF (reference sequence). V was shortened by 0 bases and J by 5 bases, with 20 bases between the two germline ends. CDR3 size: 17 residues. The CDR3 here is CATSRELFTGLSNEQYF. The DNA for the CDR3 is TGTGCCACCAGCAGAGAACTTTTCACAGGGCTGTCCAACGAGCAGTACTTC.

The chain recombines TRBV29-1 with TRBJ2-3; D perhaps matches TRBD2 (5 bases). V was pared by 1 base and J by 6 bases, with 11 bases between. Germline CDR1 SQVTM, CDR2 ANQGSEA. The CDR3 spans 13 residues. In nucleotides, the CDR3 is TGCAGCGTTGAAGGCGGGTATGAGGATACGCAGTATTTT. As protein: CSVEGGYEDTQYF.

The chain links TRBV7-9 to TRBJ2-5; 11 bases are shared with TRBD2. Looked up from germline, CDR1 is SEHNR and CDR2 is FQNEAQ (reference sequence). The junction had 10 bases not matched to a gene; V was cut back by 5 bases and J by 2 bases. The length of the CDR3 is 17 residues. The CDR3 DNA follows: TGTGCCAGCAGCCCTAGCGGGAGGCAGATGGGGCAAGAGACCCAGTACTTC. It yields the protein CASSPSGRQMGQETQYF.

Details on this clone: The junction shows a germline mismatch at one end, possibly a read error. The chain uses TRBV6-2 or TRBV6-3 and TRBJ1-4; TRBD1 matches at 7 bases. The V gene's germline CDR1 is MNHEY and CDR2 SVGEGT. The length of the CDR3 is 11 residues. The CDR3 coding sequence is TGTGCCAGCAGTTCCCCCGGACAGGCGCATTTT. Translation gives CASSSPGQAHF.

The rearrangement links TRBV5-1 to TRBJ2-5; 11 bases align to TRBD2. The ends lost 4 bases at V and 4 bases at J; junction bases unmatched: 6. Germline CDR1 reads SGHRS; CDR2 reads YFSETQ. This CDR3 has 15 residues. CDR3 in DNA: TGCGCCAGCAGCCGAACTAGCGGGAGAGGAGAGACCCAGTACTTC. This encodes CASSRTSGRGETQYF.

This chain joins TRBV24-1 and TRBJ1-1; 10 nucleotides agree with TRBD1. J gave up 5 bases and V 5 bases, and 19 bases lay outside the gene matches. The CDR3 sequence is 19 residues long. Germline CDR1 reads KGHDR; CDR2 reads SFDVKD. The CDR3 sequence: CATSATPGQGSLGWTEAFF. For the CDR3, the DNA is TGTGCCACCAGTGCGACCCCGGGACAGGGGTCCCTGGGTTGGACTGAAGCTTTCTTT.

V and J are TRBV5-8 and TRBJ1-5; 9 bases line up with TRBD1. CDR1 SGHTS and CDR2 YDEGEE come from the germline V gene. There are 16 residues in the CDR3. Trimming removed 5 bases from V and 4 bases from J; junction bases left unmatched: 10. The CDR3 DNA sequence: TGTGCCAGCAGTTTAACCGGGACAGGGTCGAATCAGCCCCAGCATTTT. It is translated as CASSLTGTGSNQPQHF.

V is TRBV7-8 and J is TRBJ2-3; TRBD2 aligns across 8 bases. The CDR3 runs 14 residues. J gave up 1 base and V 8 bases, and 5 bases lay outside the gene matches. CDR1 is SGHVS, CDR2 FQNEAQ, per germline. The CDR3 DNA sequence: TGTGCCAGCGGGAGACTAGCGCGCACAGATACGCAGTATTTT. Protein product: CASGRLARTDTQYF.

The rearrangement links TRBV2 to TRBJ1-6, with TRBD1 matching 8 bases. The germline V gene encodes CDR1 SNHLY and CDR2 FYNNEI. V lost 4 bases and J lost 6; bases outside the gene matches: 5. The CDR3 has 15 amino acids. Written as DNA, the CDR3 is TGTGCCAGCAGTGCGGAACAGGGGGTTAATTCACCCCTCCACTTT. It specifies CASSAEQGVNSPLHF.

The V and J genes are TRBV18 and TRBJ2-3, with 13 bases fitting TRBD2. The CDR3 consists of 17 residues. The V and J ends lost 0 bases and 8 bases, in that order; junction bases with no gene match: 8. Per the germline V gene, CDR1 is KGHSH and CDR2 is LQKENI. Written as DNA, the CDR3 is TGTGCCAGCTCACCACCCACCGGACTAGCGGGAGTTGTTACGCAGTATTTT. Translation gives CASSPPTGLAGVVTQYF. Full variable domain (missing parts from reference TRBV18 and TRBJ2-3): NAGVMQNPRHLVRRRGQEARLRCSPMKGHSHVYWYRQLPEEGLKFMVYLQKENIIDESGMPKERFSAEFPKEGPSILRIQQVVRGDSAAYFCASSPPTGLAGVVTQYFGPGTRLTVL.